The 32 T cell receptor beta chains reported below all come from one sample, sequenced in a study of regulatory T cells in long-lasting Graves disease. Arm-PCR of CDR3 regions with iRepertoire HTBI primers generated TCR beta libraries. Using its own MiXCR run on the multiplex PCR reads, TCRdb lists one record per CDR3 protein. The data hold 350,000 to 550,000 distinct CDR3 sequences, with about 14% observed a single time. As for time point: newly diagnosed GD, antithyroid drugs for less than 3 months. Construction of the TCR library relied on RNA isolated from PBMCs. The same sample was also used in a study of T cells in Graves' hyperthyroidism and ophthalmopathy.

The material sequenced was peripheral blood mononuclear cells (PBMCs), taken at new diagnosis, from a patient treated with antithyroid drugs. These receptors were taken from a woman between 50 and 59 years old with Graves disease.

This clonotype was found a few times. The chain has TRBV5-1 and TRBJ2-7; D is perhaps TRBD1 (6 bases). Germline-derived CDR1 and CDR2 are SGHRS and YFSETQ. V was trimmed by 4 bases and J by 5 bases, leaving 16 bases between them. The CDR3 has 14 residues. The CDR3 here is CASSLGQSHHEQYF. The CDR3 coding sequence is TGCGCCAGCAGCCTGGGACAATCCCACCACGAGCAGTACTTC. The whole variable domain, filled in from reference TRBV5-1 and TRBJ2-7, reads KAGVTQTPRYLIKTRGQQVTLSCSPISGHRSVSWYQQTPGQGLQFLFEYFSETQRNKGNFPGRFSGRQFSNSRSEMNVSTLELGDSALYLCASSLGQSHHEQYFGPGTRLTVT.

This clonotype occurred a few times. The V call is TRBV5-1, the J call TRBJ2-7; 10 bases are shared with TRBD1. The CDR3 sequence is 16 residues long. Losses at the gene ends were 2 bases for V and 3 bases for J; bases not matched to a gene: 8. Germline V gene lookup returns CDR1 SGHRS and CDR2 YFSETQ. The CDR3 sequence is CASSFTGTGADYEQYF. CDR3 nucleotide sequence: TGCGCCAGCAGCTTTACCGGGACAGGGGCCGACTACGAGCAGTACTTC.

Written as DNA, the CDR3 is TGTGCCAGCAGCCAACTGACAGGGGGCAACATTCAGTACTTC. As protein: CASSQLTGGNIQYF. The V call is TRBV3-1, the J call TRBJ2-4; 10 bases agree with TRBD1. The CDR3 has 14 residues. From germline, CDR1 is LGHDT and CDR2 YNNKEL (reference sequence). The J segment lost 7 bases and the V segment lost 2 bases, leaving 2 bases of the junction unmatched.

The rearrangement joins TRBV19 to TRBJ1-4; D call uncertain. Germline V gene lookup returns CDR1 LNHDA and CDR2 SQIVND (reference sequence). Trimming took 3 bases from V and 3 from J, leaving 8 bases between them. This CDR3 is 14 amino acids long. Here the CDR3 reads CASSITQANEKLFF. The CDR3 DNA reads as TGTGCCAGTAGTATTACACAAGCTAATGAAAAACTGTTTTTT.

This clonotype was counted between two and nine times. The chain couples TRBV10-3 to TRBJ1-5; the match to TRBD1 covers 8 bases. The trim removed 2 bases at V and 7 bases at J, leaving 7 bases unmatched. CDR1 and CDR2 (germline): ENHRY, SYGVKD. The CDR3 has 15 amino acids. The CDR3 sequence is CAISEGQGGWQPQHF. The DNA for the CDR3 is TGTGCCATCAGTGAGGGACAGGGTGGCTGGCAGCCCCAGCATTTT.

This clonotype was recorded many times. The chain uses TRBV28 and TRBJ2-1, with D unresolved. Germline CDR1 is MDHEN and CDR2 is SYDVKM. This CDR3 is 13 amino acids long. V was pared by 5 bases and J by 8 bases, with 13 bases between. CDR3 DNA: TGTGCCAGCAGTGGAACCGTAGGCCATGAGCAGTTCTTC. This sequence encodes CASSGTVGHEQFF.

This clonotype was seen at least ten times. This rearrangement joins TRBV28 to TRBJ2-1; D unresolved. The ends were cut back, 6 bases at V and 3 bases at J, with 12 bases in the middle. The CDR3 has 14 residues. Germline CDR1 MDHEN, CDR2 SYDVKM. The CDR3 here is CASRTGISYNEQFF. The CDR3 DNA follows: TGTGCCAGCAGAACTGGGATTAGCTACAATGAGCAGTTCTTC. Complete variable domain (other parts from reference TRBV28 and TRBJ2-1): DVKVTQSSRYLVKRTGEKVFLECVQDMDHENMFWYRQDPGLGLRLIYFSYDVKMKEKGDIPEGYSVSREKKERFSLILESASTNQTSMYLCASRTGISYNEQFFGPGTRLTVL.

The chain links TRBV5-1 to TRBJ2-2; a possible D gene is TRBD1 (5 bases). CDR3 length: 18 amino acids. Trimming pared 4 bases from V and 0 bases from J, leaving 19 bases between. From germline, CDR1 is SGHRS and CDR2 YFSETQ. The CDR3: CASSREGRVYSNTGELFF. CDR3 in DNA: TGCGCCAGCAGCCGAGAAGGCAGGGTCTATTCGAACACCGGGGAGCTGTTTTTT.

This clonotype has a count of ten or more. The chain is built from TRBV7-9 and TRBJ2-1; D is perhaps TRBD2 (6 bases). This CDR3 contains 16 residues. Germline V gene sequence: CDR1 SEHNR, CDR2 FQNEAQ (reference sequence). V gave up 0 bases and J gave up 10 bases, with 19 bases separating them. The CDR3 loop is CASSLANPRDPPEQFF. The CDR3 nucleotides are TGTGCCAGCAGCTTAGCGAATCCGCGGGACCCGCCGGAGCAGTTCTTC.

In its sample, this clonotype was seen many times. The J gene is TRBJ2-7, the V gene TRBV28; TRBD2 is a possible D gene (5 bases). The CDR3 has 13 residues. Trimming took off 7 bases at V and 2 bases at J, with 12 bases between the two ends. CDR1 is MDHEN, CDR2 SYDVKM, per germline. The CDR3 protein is CASNPGDTYEQYF. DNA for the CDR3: TGTGCCAGCAATCCCGGGGATACCTACGAGCAGTACTTC.

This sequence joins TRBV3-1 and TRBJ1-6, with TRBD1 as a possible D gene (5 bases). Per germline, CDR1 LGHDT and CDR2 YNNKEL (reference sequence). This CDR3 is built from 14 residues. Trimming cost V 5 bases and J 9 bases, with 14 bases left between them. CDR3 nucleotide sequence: TGTGCCAGCAGCTTCGGGGGGTCCGCTTCACCCCTCCACTTT. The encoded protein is CASSFGGSASPLHF.

The CDR3 reads CASSARTGDGNTIYF. Written as DNA, the CDR3 is TGCGCCAGCAGCGCAAGGACAGGAGATGGAAACACCATATATTTT. This chain uses TRBV5-1 with TRBJ1-3; 7 bases match TRBD1. Per the germline V gene, CDR1 is SGHRS and CDR2 is YFSETQ. The CDR3 is 15 amino acids. Trimming removed 4 bases from V and 3 bases from J; junction bases left unmatched: 7.

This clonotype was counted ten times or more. CDR3 nucleotides: TGTGCCAGCAGTTCGACAGGTCCTGAAGCTTTCTTT. It yields the protein CASSSTGPEAFF. V is TRBV28 and J is TRBJ1-1; tentatively, D is TRBD1 (6 bases). The germline V gene has CDR1 MDHEN and CDR2 SYDVKM. V was clipped by 4 bases and J by 6 bases, with 9 bases between them. This CDR3 is 12 amino acids long.

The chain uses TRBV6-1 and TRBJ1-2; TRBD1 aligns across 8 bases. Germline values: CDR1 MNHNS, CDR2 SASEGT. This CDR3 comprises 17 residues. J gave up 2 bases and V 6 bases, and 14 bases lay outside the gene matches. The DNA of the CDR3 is TGTGCCAGCAGAAGACCAGGGGGCGATGGGGCCAACTATGGCTACACCTTC. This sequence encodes CASRRPGGDGANYGYTF.

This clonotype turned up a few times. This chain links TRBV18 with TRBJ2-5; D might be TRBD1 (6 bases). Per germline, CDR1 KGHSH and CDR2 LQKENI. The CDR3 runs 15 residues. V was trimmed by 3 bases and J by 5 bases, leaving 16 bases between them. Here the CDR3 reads CASSPGTISGETQYF. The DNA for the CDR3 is TGTGCCAGCTCACCTGGGACAATCTCTGGGGAGACCCAGTACTTC.

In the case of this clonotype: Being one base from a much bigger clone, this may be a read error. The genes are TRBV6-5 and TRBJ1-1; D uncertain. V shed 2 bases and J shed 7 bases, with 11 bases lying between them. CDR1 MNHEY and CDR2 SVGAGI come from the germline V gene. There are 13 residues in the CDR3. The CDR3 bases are TGTGCCAGCAGTTACCCTAGAGGCAGTGAAGCTTTCTTT. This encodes CASSYPRGSEAFF.

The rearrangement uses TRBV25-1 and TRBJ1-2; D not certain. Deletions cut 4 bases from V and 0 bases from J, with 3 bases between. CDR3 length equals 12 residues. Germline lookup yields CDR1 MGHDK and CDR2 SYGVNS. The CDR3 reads CASSAANYGYTF. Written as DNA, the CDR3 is TGTGCCAGCAGTGCGGCTAACTATGGCTACACCTTC.

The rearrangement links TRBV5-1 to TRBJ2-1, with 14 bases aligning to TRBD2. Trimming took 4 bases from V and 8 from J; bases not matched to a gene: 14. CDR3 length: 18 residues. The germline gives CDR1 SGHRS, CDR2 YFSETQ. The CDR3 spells CASSLGLAGGGFGDEQFF. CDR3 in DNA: TGCGCCAGCAGCCTAGGACTAGCGGGAGGCGGTTTTGGCGATGAGCAGTTCTTC.

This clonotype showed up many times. CDR3 sequence: CASSGPVGGREVNEQFF. The CDR3 DNA follows: TGTGCCAGCAGCGGACCCGTCGGCGGGAGGGAGGTCAATGAGCAGTTCTTC. This chain links TRBV9 with TRBJ2-1, with 9 bases fitting TRBD2. Trimming removed 3 bases from V and 6 bases from J; junction bases left unmatched: 13. The CDR3 runs 17 residues. The V gene's germline CDR1 is SGDLS and CDR2 YYNGEE.

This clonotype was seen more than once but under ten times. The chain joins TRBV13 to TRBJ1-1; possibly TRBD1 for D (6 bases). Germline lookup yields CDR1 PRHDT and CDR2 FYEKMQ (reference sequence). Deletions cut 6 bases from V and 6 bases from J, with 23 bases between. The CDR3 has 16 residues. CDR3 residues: CASRYRTEGTTSEAFF. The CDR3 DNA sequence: TGTGCCAGCAGATATCGGACAGAAGGAACAACGTCTGAAGCTTTCTTT.

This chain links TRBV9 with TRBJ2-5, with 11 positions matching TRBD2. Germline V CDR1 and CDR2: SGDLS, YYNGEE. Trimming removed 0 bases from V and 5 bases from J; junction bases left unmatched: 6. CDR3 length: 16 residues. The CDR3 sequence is CASSVELAGVGETQYF. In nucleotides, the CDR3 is TGTGCCAGCAGCGTAGAACTAGCGGGAGTAGGGGAGACCCAGTACTTC.

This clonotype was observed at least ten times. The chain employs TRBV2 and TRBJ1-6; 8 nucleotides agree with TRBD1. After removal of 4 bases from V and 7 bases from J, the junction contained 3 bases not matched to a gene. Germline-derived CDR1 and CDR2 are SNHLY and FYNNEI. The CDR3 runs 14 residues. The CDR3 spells CASSVDRANSPLHF. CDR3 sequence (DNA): TGTGCCAGCAGTGTGGACAGGGCAAATTCACCCCTCCACTTT.

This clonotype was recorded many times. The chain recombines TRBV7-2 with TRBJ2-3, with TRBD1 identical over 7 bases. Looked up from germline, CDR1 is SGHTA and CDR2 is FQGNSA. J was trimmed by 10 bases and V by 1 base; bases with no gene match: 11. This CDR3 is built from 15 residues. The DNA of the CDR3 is TGTGCCAGCAGCTTAGGGACAGGCGACCGCGGGTCGCAGTATTTT. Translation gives CASSLGTGDRGSQYF.

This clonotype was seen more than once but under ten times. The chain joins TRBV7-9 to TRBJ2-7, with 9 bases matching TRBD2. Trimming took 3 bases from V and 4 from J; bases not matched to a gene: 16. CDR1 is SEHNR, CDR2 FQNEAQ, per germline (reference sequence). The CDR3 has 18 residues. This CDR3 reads CASSFGSQREETPYEQYF. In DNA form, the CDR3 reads TGTGCCAGCAGCTTCGGGAGTCAGCGGGAGGAGACCCCGTACGAGCAGTACTTC.

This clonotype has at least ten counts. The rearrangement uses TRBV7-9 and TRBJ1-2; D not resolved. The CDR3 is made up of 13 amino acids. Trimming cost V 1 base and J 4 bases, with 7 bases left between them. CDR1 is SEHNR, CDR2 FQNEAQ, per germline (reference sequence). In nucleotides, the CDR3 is TGTGCCAGCAGCTTAGGCAGTCTCTATGGCTACACCTTC. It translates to CASSLGSLYGYTF.

This CDR3 is CASSLGSGRAPYEQYF. The CDR3 nucleotides read TGTGCCAGCAGCTTAGGTAGCGGGAGGGCCCCCTACGAGCAGTACTTC. The chain is built from TRBV13 and TRBJ2-7; TRBD2 aligns across 11 bases. CDR3 size: 16 residues. Germline assignment: CDR1 PRHDT and CDR2 FYEKMQ (reference sequence). V lost 0 bases to trimming and J lost 2 bases; unmatched junction nucleotides: 3.

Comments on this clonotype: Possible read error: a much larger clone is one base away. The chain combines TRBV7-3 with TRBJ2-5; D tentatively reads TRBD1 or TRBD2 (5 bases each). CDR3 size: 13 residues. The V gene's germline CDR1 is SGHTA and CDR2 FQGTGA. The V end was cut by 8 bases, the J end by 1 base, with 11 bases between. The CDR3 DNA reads TGTGCCAGCCGGGACCGGAGCCAAGAGACCCAGTACTTC. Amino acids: CASRDRSQETQYF. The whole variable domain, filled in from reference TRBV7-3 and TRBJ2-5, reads GAGVSQTPSNKVTEKGKYVELRCDPISGHTALYWYRQSLGQGPEFLIYFQGTGAADDSGLPNDRFFAVRPEGSVSTLKIQRTERGDSAVYLCASRDRSQETQYFGPGTRLLVL.

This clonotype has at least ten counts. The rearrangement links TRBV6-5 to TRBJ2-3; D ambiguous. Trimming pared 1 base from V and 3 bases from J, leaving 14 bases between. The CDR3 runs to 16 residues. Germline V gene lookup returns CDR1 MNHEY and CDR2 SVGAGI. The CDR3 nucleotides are TGTGCCAGCAGTTACTATCTAGATATTATGACAGATACGCAGTATTTT. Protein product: CASSYYLDIMTDTQYF.

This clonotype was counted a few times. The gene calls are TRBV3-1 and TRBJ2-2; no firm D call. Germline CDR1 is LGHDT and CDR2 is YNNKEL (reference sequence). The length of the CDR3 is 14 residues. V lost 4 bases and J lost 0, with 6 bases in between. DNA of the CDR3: TGTGCCAGCAGCCCTGTCTCGAACACCGGGGAGCTGTTTTTT. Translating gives CASSPVSNTGELFF.

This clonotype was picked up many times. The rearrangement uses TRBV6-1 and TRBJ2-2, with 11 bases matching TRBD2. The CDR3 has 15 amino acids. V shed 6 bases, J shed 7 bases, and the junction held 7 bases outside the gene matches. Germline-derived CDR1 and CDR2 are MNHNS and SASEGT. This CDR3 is CASSLAGGLSGELFF. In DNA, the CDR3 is TGTGCCAGCAGCTTAGCGGGAGGGCTCAGCGGGGAGCTGTTTTTT.

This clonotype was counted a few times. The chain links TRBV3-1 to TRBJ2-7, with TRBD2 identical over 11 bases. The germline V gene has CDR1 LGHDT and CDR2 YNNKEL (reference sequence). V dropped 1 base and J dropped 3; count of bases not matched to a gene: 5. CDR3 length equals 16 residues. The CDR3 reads CASSQVRTSGSYEQYF. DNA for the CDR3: TGTGCCAGCAGCCAAGTTCGCACTAGCGGGAGCTACGAGCAGTACTTC.

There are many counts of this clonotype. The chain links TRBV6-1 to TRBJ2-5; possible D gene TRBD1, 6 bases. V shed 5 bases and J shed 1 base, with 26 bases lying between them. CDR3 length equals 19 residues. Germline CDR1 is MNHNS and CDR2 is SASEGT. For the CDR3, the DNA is TGTGCCAGCAGTCGCCCTAAGCGGTCCGGGACATACCTCCAAGAGACCCAGTACTTC. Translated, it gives CASSRPKRSGTYLQETQYF.